This TCR beta chain originates from a study of shared clonotypes between healthy human individuals. Study-wide results and limits: It was only blood that was sampled, and tissue repertoires likely differ.

As to this clone: Its antigen is still unknown.

Germline CDR1 reads MNHEY; CDR2 reads SMNVEV (reference sequence). This CDR3 has 14 residues. J was trimmed by 4 bases and V by 7 bases; bases with no gene match: 7. Here immunoSEQ multiplex PCR was the method, and the copy in TCRdb shows in-frame clones only, minus some. This sample has about 2.1 million clones, with under 95% found just once. CD45RO-negative, CCR7-selected cells formed the naive CD8 fraction, which excluded terminally differentiated effector memory CD45RA+ cells. The TCR comes from a man aged 18-30 years in good health. Some clones in this sample may be carry-over from other donors' samples. This rearrangement joins TRBV27 to TRBJ1-1; 9 bases match TRBD1. The sequenced sample consisted of naive CD8+ T cells from PBMCs. In nucleotides, the CDR3 is TGTGCCAGCACCCTGACAGGGGGTAGCACTGAAGCTTTCTTT. Amino acid sequence: CASTLTGGSTEAFF.